These 18 T cell receptor beta chains share one sample of origin, sequenced in a study of T cell responses to AZD1222 COVID-19 vaccine. Generated by immunoSEQ multiplex PCR, the TCRdb table keeps only in-frame clones and is missing some. The sample has around 140,000 clones, about 93% seen once. The sequencing here drew on peripheral blood, taken on day 0 of AZD1222 vaccination. Every receptor here comes from an adult in good health.

The gene calls are TRBV7-8 and TRBJ2-2; TRBD1 agrees at 7 bases. The V and J ends lost 4 bases and 4 bases, in that order; junction bases with no gene match: 6. The CDR3 runs to 15 residues. Germline CDR1 and CDR2: SGHVS and FQNEAQ. The CDR3 spells CASSSKTGLTGELFF. The CDR3 coding sequence is TGTGCCAGCAGCTCCAAGACAGGGCTCACCGGGGAGCTGTTTTTT. Together with reference TRBV7-8 and TRBJ2-2, the CDR3 gives the full variable domain: GAGVSQSPRYKVAKRGQDVALRCDPISGHVSLFWYQQALGQGPEFLTYFQNEAQLDKSGLPSDRFFAERPEGSVSTLKIQRTQQEDSAVYLCASSSKTGLTGELFFGEGSRLTVL.

This chain connects TRBV5-8 to TRBJ1-2; no clear D. V gave up 5 bases and J gave up 1 base, with 15 bases separating them. Germline assignment: CDR1 SGHTS and CDR2 YDEGEE. The CDR3 is made up of 15 amino acids. The CDR3 spells CASSSFQEFNYGYTF. As DNA, the CDR3 is TGTGCCAGCAGTTCGTTCCAGGAGTTTAACTATGGCTACACCTTC.

The sample holds one count of this clone. The chain uses TRBV19 and TRBJ1-1, with D unresolved. Germline loops: CDR1 LNHDA, CDR2 SQIVND (reference sequence). V was shortened by 3 bases and J by 1 base, with 18 bases between the two germline ends. This CDR3 is 17 amino acids long. CDR3 DNA sequence: TGTGCCAGTAGTATTCTTTTTCCCCAGCGTCGGAACACTGAAGCTTTCTTT. This encodes CASSILFPQRRNTEAFF.

This chain connects TRBV6-5 to TRBJ1-5; D is ambiguous. Germline V lookup: CDR1 MNHEY, CDR2 SVGAGI. The length of the CDR3 is 14 residues. V dropped 0 bases and J dropped 5 bases, with 8 bases sitting between them. CDR3 coding DNA: TGTGCCAGCAGTTACTCTGGTGGTGATCAGCCCCAGCATTTT. Its translation is CASSYSGGDQPQHF.

The chain uses TRBV5-8 and TRBJ2-5, with D possibly called TRBD1 or TRBD2 (5 bases each). V shed 0 bases and J shed 1 base, with 7 bases lying between them. Per germline, CDR1 SGHTS and CDR2 YDEGEE. The CDR3 has 14 amino acids. The DNA for the CDR3 is TGTGCCAGCAGCTTGGGGGGACCCCAAGAGACCCAGTACTTC. It encodes CASSLGGPQETQYF.

The chain has TRBV11-3 and TRBJ1-1; 9 bases align to TRBD1. Germline V lookup: CDR1 SGHNT, CDR2 YENEEA. V shed 8 bases, J shed 4 bases, and the junction held 17 bases outside the gene matches. This CDR3 spans 17 amino acids. CDR3 protein: CASSHVTDRGVSTEAFF. The CDR3 coding sequence is TGTGCCAGCTCTCACGTTACGGACAGGGGAGTTTCCACTGAAGCTTTCTTT.

The chain joins TRBV19 to TRBJ2-1, with TRBD1 matching 8 bases. Germline V gene data show CDR1 as LNHDA and CDR2 as SQIVND (reference sequence). This CDR3 is 13 amino acids long. The J segment lost 6 bases and the V segment lost 7 bases, leaving 5 bases of the junction unmatched. CDR3 amino acids: CASTQGASNEQFF. The DNA of the CDR3 is TGTGCCAGTACCCAGGGGGCCTCCAATGAGCAGTTCTTC.

V gene TRBV7-2 combines with J gene TRBJ1-4, with D possibly matching TRBD1 (5 bases). Germline lookup yields CDR1 SGHTA and CDR2 FQGNSA. Trimming took off 8 bases at V and 5 bases at J, with 9 bases between the two ends. The CDR3 is 12 residues long. CDR3: CASQGLNEKLFF. The CDR3 nucleotides read TGTGCCAGCCAGGGCCTGAATGAAAAACTGTTTTTT. The entire variable domain, with the rest obtained from reference TRBV7-2 and TRBJ1-4, is as follows: GAGVSQSPSNKVTEKGKDVELRCDPISGHTALYWYRQSLGQGLEFLIYFQGNSAPDKSGLPSDRFSAERTGGSVSTLTIQRTQQEDSAVYLCASQGLNEKLFFGSGTQLSVL.

This sequence joins TRBV11-2 and TRBJ1-4, with D unresolved. Germline V gives CDR1 SGHAT, CDR2 FQNNGV. The CDR3 is 16 amino acids. The V end was cut by 3 bases, the J end by 0 bases, with 11 bases between. The CDR3 loop reads CASSFGLLATNEKLFF. In nucleotides, the CDR3 is TGTGCCAGCAGCTTCGGTCTTTTAGCAACTAATGAAAAACTGTTTTTT.

The chain employs TRBV21-1 and TRBJ2-1; the listed D gene, TRBD1, was not tested against the DNA. TRBV21-1 is listed as a pseudogene. This CDR3 contains 14 residues. The CDR3 nucleotides are TGTGCCAGCAGCCGACAGGGACCCTACAATGAGCAGTTCTTC. Its protein is CASSRQGPYNEQFF.

V usage is TRBV29-1 and J usage is TRBJ2-1; TRBD1 matches 9 bases. V was pared by 7 bases and J by 4 bases, with 2 bases of the junction left unmatched. This CDR3 has 12 residues. CDR1 SQVTM and CDR2 ANQGSEA come from the germline V gene. The CDR3 loop reads CSADRGYNEQFF. The DNA for the CDR3 is TGCAGCGCTGACAGGGGGTACAATGAGCAGTTCTTC.

This chain joins TRBV6-5 and TRBJ1-1, with 9 nucleotides matching TRBD1. Trimming cost V 4 bases and J 0 bases; bases outside gene matches: 3. CDR1 MNHEY and CDR2 SVGAGI come from the germline V gene. This CDR3 has 15 residues. The CDR3 bases are TGTGCCAGCAGTTTCTACAGGGGGCTGAACACTGAAGCTTTCTTT. The encoded protein is CASSFYRGLNTEAFF.

This clone was counted a few times. The chain combines TRBV28 with TRBJ1-1; D is ambiguous. CDR3 size: 19 residues. Trimming left V 7 bases short and J 1 base short, with 28 bases between. Germline V gives CDR1 MDHEN, CDR2 SYDVKM. Here the CDR3 DNA reads TGTGCCAGCATTAAGTATCGAGGGTTAATACCGACCTCGAACACTGAAGCTTTCTTT. It codes for CASIKYRGLIPTSNTEAFF.

The rearrangement uses TRBV27 and TRBJ1-1, with TRBD1 matching over 8 bases. The CDR3 has 13 amino acids. Germline values: CDR1 MNHEY, CDR2 SMNVEV (reference sequence). V lost 2 bases to trimming and J lost 4 bases; unmatched junction nucleotides: 0. CDR3 residues: CASSLTGGTEAFF. CDR3 DNA: TGTGCCAGCAGTTTAACAGGGGGCACTGAAGCTTTCTTT.

The rearrangement links TRBV27 to TRBJ2-1; D tentatively fits TRBD1 or TRBD2 (5 bases each). The germline CDR1 and CDR2 sequences are MNHEY and SMNVEV (reference sequence). With 2 bases removed from V and 0 bases from J, the gap between germline ends came to 8 bases. The CDR3 has 15 amino acids. DNA for the CDR3: TGTGCCAGCAGTTTAGGGGGTAGCTCCTACAATGAGCAGTTCTTC. Translated: CASSLGGSSYNEQFF.

The rearrangement links TRBV4-3 to TRBJ2-3, with 8 bases fitting TRBD2. This CDR3 is 17 amino acids long. Germline V lookup: CDR1 LGHNA, CDR2 YSLEER. V trimming: 0 bases; J trimming: 6 bases; junction bases outside the gene matches: 11. For the CDR3, the DNA is TGCGCCAGCAGCCAAGATATACCGGGGGGGAGGTGGGATACGCAGTATTTT. Translation gives CASSQDIPGGRWDTQYF.

This clone has just a few counts. The chain combines TRBV6-1 with TRBJ2-7, with D tentatively TRBD1 or TRBD2 (5 bases each). Per germline, CDR1 MNHNS and CDR2 SASEGT. The CDR3 extends over 14 amino acids. Trimming removed 5 bases from V and 1 base from J, with 12 bases in between. The CDR3 bases are TGTGCCAGCAGTTATACGGGGCAGTCCTACGAGCAGTACTTC. The encoded protein is CASSYTGQSYEQYF.

The sample holds a few counts of this clone. V usage is TRBV11-1 and J usage is TRBJ1-1; the match to TRBD1 covers 9 bases. This CDR3 comprises 16 residues. The germline V gene encodes CDR1 SGHAT and CDR2 FQDESV (reference sequence). With 4 bases clipped from V and 3 bases from J, the junction kept 9 bases outside the gene matches. The CDR3 sequence is CASSWTYDRGYTEAFF. Written as DNA, the CDR3 is TGTGCCAGCAGCTGGACGTACGACAGGGGGTACACTGAAGCTTTCTTT.